The entry that follows covers one T cell receptor beta chain sequence. Its antigen remains unidentified. The library was produced with the immunoSEQ multiplex PCR assay. For the multiplex PCR, a mixture combining 60 forward primers for TCR Vbeta segments and 13 reverse primers for TCR Jbeta segments was used. Amplification of the CDR3 region of rearranged TCR beta genes was performed with a multiplex PCR assay on genomic DNA. On the Illumina HiSeq System, the amplified TCR beta libraries were sequenced as 87-base-pair reads. In the original analysis: A later analysis tallied around 87 million unique TCR beta chains across the approximately 670 repertoires, and some 10 million of those chains were shared by two or more donors. Raw reads were error-corrected and collapsed into unique sequences with a nearest-neighbor algorithm that merged closely related sequences to remove PCR and sequencing errors. CDR3 sequences were aligned to IMGT reference sequences to assign V, D and J gene segments. For a sequence to be retained, at least a six-nucleotide match to both a V gene segment and a J gene segment was required. Rearrangements were called productive when the CDR3 lacked stop codons and stayed in frame with V and J; all others were non-productive. CDR3 was defined according to IMGT convention as the region running from the second conserved V-encoded cysteine to the conserved J-encoded phenylalanine. The earlier analysis of some 540 of the donors excluded any sequence lacking an unambiguous match to a single V gene segment. An earlier analysis of 450 to 650 of the donors called V segments functional above 56.7% productive rearrangements and segregating when the between-donor standard deviation exceeded 5%. A statistical classification framework was developed to diagnose cytomegalovirus status using the catalog of TCR beta chain sequences. V and J gene assignment, in a later analysis, came from comparing TCR nucleotide sequences with IMGT/GENE-DB human TR gene sequences. A later analysis assigned CDR3 sequences and most-parsimonious VDJ recombination scenarios with the TCRdist pipeline. In a later analysis, each TCR beta chain was defined by its CDR3 amino acid sequence together with its V-gene family, and reads lacking a unique V-gene family were excluded. A later analysis removed 550 to 700 highly shared, low-generation-probability nucleotide sequences to deal with suspected cross-contamination and a sequencing artifact. In a later analysis, a clonal expansion index for each public chain was calculated from normalized within-repertoire ranks of inferred template counts. Generation probabilities in a later analysis came from a VDJ recombination model fitted to out-of-frame rearrangements, and those results were checked against IGoR. Hypergeometric tests were used in a later analysis to score TCR-TCR, TCR-HLA and TCR-CMV co-occurrence, with a repertoire-size bias correction applied to the TCR pairs. In a later analysis, false discovery rates were estimated by permuting HLA or CMV assignments 20 times. In a later analysis, co-occurring TCRs were grouped using DBSCAN, with TCRdist sequence similarity added in when clustering inside HLA-allele-positive subsets. For co-occurrence clustering, repertoires with fewer than 30,000 or more than 120,000 public chains were excluded, along with a handful of repertoires with anomalous nucleotide sharing. The table was pulled from immuneACCESS by TCRdb, which kept in-frame rearrangements only. Such tables lose some clones; where checked, under half of the loss comes from unresolved V genes, and the rest has no known cause. V, J and clone size were drawn from that table, and D and trimming were deduced from the DNA. The sample has tens of thousands of clones on record. In total, the top ten clones hold 3.4% of the sample.

The cohort was made up of 666 healthy bone marrow donors. At the time of sampling, all cohort members were nominally healthy, though unrecorded immune exposures were likely present. The donor tested CMV seropositive, placing the donor among the 289 seropositive members of the cohort. A peripheral blood sample was collected from each donor, and TCR beta sequencing was performed on peripheral blood mononuclear cells. The Qiagen DNeasy Blood Extraction Kit was used to extract genomic DNA from the blood cell samples. CDR1 is given as SGHRS and CDR2 as YFSETQ, both from the germline V gene. Trimming takes 4 bases off V and 2 bases off J; junction bases not matched to a gene: 8. There are 16 amino acids in the CDR3, from cysteine to phenylalanine inclusive. Of all the DNA, just the CDR3 is kept, 48 bases in frame from base 1. The data stem from a study of cytomegalovirus exposure and HLA in healthy donors (dated by TCRdb to 2016 to 2017). In terms of the full investigation: An earlier analysis of approximately 640 of the donors reported roughly 300 Gb of sequence data and some 120 million unique TCR beta sequences from about 200 million T cells. To predict cytomegalovirus infection status, the study brought together high-throughput TCR immunosequencing, statistical association of individual TCRs with disease status, and machine learning. A separate validation cohort of over 95 different subjects was used in addition to the roughly 700-subject first cohort. The aim of the study was to test whether cataloging public T cell receptors could identify signatures of past pathogen exposure. Approximately 300 gigabases of sequencing data and 70 million to 100 million unique TCR sequences made up an early release that covered 500 to 700 HLA-typed donors. Genome-wide SNP genotypes for about 65% of the 666 donors were used in a later genetic analysis, which treated that subset as a discovery cohort. All discovery cohort repertoires had been generated using a single sequencing platform. The genetic ancestry cluster associated with self-reported Caucasian donors included about four fifths of the roughly 400 genotyped donors. The study profiled the T cell repertoires of more than 500 subjects by immunosequencing and related them to cytomegalovirus serostatus. In a later analysis, previously published TCR beta repertoires from several hundred donors were re-analyzed and high-resolution HLA genotyping was added so that TCR occurrence patterns could be studied. Five DR-DQ haplotypes were handled as single units for association and clustering because linkage in the cohort was strong. HLA typing included class I and class II loci at four-digit resolution. Among roughly 400 genotyped donors of the cohort, an average of around 250,000 unique TCR beta nucleotide sequences was sequenced per donor, of which about 18% were non-productive. Rather than using new phenotypic data, the later analysis identified candidate immune exposures from TCR beta sequences and from how often those sequences occurred across donors. Alongside the repertoire data, information on donor age, sex, ethnicity and CMV serostatus was compiled. The number of typed donors differed by locus: 629-630 for A, B, C, DRB1 and DQB1; approximately 530 for DQA1; about 600 for DPA1; and some 450 for DPB1. An earlier analysis of 587 of the donors used high-throughput TCR beta sequencing to judge whether each TCR beta V gene segment behaved as functional or pseudogenic.

Summary of the overall study and its limitations: An association between a missense DCLRE1C variant and V-gene and J-gene trimming of TCR beta chains was found in a later genetic analysis and replicated in an independent cohort. For the cohort, immune exposure information was limited to CMV serostatus. Strong co-occurrence of HLA alleles, especially DR and DQ, made assigning TCR associations to individual alleles difficult. Correlated functional status among segregating V segments might be attributable to linkage disequilibrium, but an unknown experimental factor could not be ruled out. The authors suggested that the approach could potentially be extended to other disease states and immunological phenotypes. Sequencing depth was assumed to be roughly uniform across donors in the presence/absence analyses, though that assumption may not hold. A group of highly shared sequence variants was considered likely to be a technical artifact of the sequencing pipeline. Three of the identified cytomegalovirus-associated TCR beta chains were confirmed in vitro to be specific for cytomegalovirus antigens. In a later analysis, several top co-occurrence clusters were reported to appear linked to parvovirus B19, influenza, CMV and Epstein-Barr virus. In this cohort, only TCR beta chains were sequenced, and detectable features were limited by the absence of alpha or paired-chain data. In a later analysis, some 17,000 TCR beta sequences were associated with specific HLA alleles at a false discovery rate of 0.05. Compared with equally common non-associated chains, HLA-associated TCR beta chains in a later analysis were more clonally expanded and had lower generation probabilities. Seventeen rarely observed V segments, including chromosome 9 orphons, were excluded from the earlier analysis of several hundred of the donors because counts were too low. In an earlier analysis of approximately 590 of the donors, most TCR beta V segments appeared in productive rearrangements about 87% or about 30% of the time, broadly matching IMGT annotations. The classifier was reported to diagnose cytomegalovirus status with high specificity and sensitivity in both the original and validation cohorts. A further reported finding was that TCR beta sequences accurately predicted the HLA-A and HLA-B alleles for most subjects in the first cohort. The study listed 170 or so TCR beta chains as associated with cytomegalovirus. Because the 87-base-pair reads could not distinguish some IMGT-functional V segments, including TRBV6-2 and TRBV6-3, those segments were excluded. A later analysis found that TCR association rates varied across HLA loci, with DRB1 alleles showing the most associated TCRs and HLA-C alleles the fewest. According to a later genetic analysis, donors in an Asian-associated ancestry cluster had fewer N-insertions in productive TCRs than the roughly 700-donor mean. Because HLA typing was unavailable for some donors at each locus, only the typed subset was used in association tests. Most CMV-associated TCR beta chains appeared to be HLA-restricted in a later analysis, and the HLA associations seemed to be driven largely by CMV exposure. Across donors, most TCR sequences were observed very rarely, whereas some public TCRs were present in many individuals.

The sequence was collected from a woman aged 40 to 55 in good health and CMV-seropositive. The sequencing input was PBMCs. This chain is built from TRBV5-1 and TRBJ2-3, with TRBD2 matching 9 junction bases. CDR3 reads: CASSQRLAASTDTQYF. The sequenced DNA: TGCGCCAGCAGCCAAAGACTAGCGGCTTCCACAGATACGCAGTATTTT.